This passage covers 29 T cell receptor beta chains from one sample sequenced in a study of T-cell memory formation after mild COVID-19. MiXCR, applied by TCRdb to the 5' RACE reads, yields one record per CDR3 protein. The data show fewer than 350,000 distinct CDR3 sequences, 15% seen once. Sequencing was done on a sample of PBMCs or a T cell subset sorted from them (not recorded which). The origin of the receptors is a man between 18 and 35 years old who had mild COVID-19 (a few samples of this study predate the infection). Cell type and time point are not known.

This clonotype turned up a few times. This chain uses TRBV29-1 with TRBJ1-2; 9 nucleotides line up with TRBD1. The J segment lost 7 bases and the V segment lost 6 bases, leaving 12 bases of the junction unmatched. The CDR3 consists of 14 residues. Germline V gives CDR1 SQVTM, CDR2 ANQGSEA. DNA for the CDR3: TGCAGCGTATTTGCGCCGGGACAGGGCGGTGGCTACACCTTC. It is translated as CSVFAPGQGGGYTF.

The chain combines TRBV29-1 with TRBJ1-1; TRBD1 might be the D (5 bases). Trimming left V 3 bases short and J 6 bases short, with 14 bases between. Germline V gives CDR1 SQVTM, CDR2 ANQGSEA. The CDR3 runs 13 residues. The CDR3 here is CSVDAGARAEAFF. The CDR3 nucleotides read TGCAGCGTTGACGCCGGGGCGAGGGCTGAAGCTTTCTTT.

This clonotype has a handful of counts. V is TRBV20-1 and J is TRBJ2-1; possible D gene TRBD1, 5 bases. CDR1 and CDR2 (germline): DFQATT, SNEGSKA (reference sequence). This CDR3 comprises 12 residues. DNA for the CDR3: TGCAGGCCATCGACAGCTTACAATGAGCAGTTCTTC. This translates into CRPSTAYNEQFF.

V gene TRBV7-2 combines with J gene TRBJ2-2; 8 positions agree with TRBD2. V lost 5 bases, J lost 4 bases, and 12 bases stayed unmatched. CDR3 length: 17 amino acids. Germline-derived CDR1 and CDR2 are SGHTA and FQGNSA. As DNA, the CDR3 is TGTGCCAGCAGCCCCATGTTCGGGGGGGGGACCACCGGGGAGCTGTTTTTT. Translation: CASSPMFGGGTTGELFF.

There are a few counts of this clonotype. The chain uses TRBV3-1 and TRBJ2-5; tentatively, D is TRBD2 (6 bases). CDR3 length: 15 residues. Germline assignment: CDR1 LGHDT and CDR2 YNNKEL (reference sequence). V dropped 0 bases and J dropped 1 base, with 9 bases sitting between them. CDR3 in amino acids: CASSQETGGQETQYF. The CDR3 bases are TGTGCCAGCAGCCAAGAGACCGGGGGCCAAGAGACCCAGTACTTC.

The chain couples TRBV12-3 or TRBV12-4 to TRBJ1-5; 10 bases agree with TRBD1. J lost 6 bases, V lost 5 bases, and 7 bases had no gene match. This CDR3 spans 15 amino acids. CDR3 sequence reads: CASSPDRGRVQPQHF. The CDR3 bases are TGTGCCAGCAGTCCAGACAGGGGGCGCGTTCAGCCCCAGCATTTT.

This chain connects TRBV29-1 to TRBJ2-7; TRBD2 aligns across 8 bases. Germline loops: CDR1 SQVTM, CDR2 ANQGSEA. The CDR3 has 14 amino acids. With 2 bases clipped from V and 1 base from J, the junction kept 4 bases outside the gene matches. The CDR3 loop reads CSVEWRGESYEQYF. The CDR3 DNA reads as TGCAGCGTTGAATGGCGGGGGGAGTCCTACGAGCAGTACTTC.

Many counts were recorded for this clonotype. V usage is TRBV9 and J usage is TRBJ2-2; TRBD1 matches at 8 bases. V trimming: 3 bases; J trimming: 4 bases; junction bases outside the gene matches: 5. From germline, CDR1 is SGDLS and CDR2 YYNGEE. This CDR3 comprises 15 residues. The CDR3 loop is CASSASGGGTGELFF. The CDR3 DNA sequence: TGTGCCAGCAGCGCCTCAGGGGGCGGCACCGGGGAGCTGTTTTTT.

This clonotype was seen ten or more times. The chain has TRBV7-3 and TRBJ2-5; 9 nucleotides line up with TRBD2. The length of the CDR3 is 14 residues. The germline gives CDR1 SGHTA, CDR2 FQGTGA. Germline trimming cut 6 bases from V and 0 bases from J; bases unmatched to any gene: 2. The DNA for the CDR3 is TGTGCCAGCAGTAGCGGGGGATACCAAGAGACCCAGTACTTC. It is translated as CASSSGGYQETQYF.

The V gene is TRBV11-1, the J gene TRBJ2-3, with 8 bases matching TRBD2. This CDR3 is 15 amino acids long. The V and J ends lost 4 bases and 5 bases, in that order; junction bases with no gene match: 8. Germline V lookup: CDR1 SGHAT, CDR2 FQDESV (reference sequence). The CDR3 sequence is CASSSMRGVGDTQYF. DNA of the CDR3: TGTGCCAGCAGCTCGATGCGGGGGGTCGGAGATACGCAGTATTTT.

The V and J genes are TRBV6-2 or TRBV6-3 and TRBJ2-5; D ambiguous. V lost 3 bases and J lost 9, with 11 bases in between. This CDR3 contains 12 residues. Germline lookup yields CDR1 MNHEY and CDR2 SVGEGT. The CDR3: CASSYGVAAQYF. For the CDR3, the DNA is TGTGCCAGCAGTTATGGGGTCGCGGCCCAGTACTTC.

This clonotype was seen a handful of times. CDR3 nucleotide sequence: TGTGCCAGCAGCCCCTCCGGGACAGACACCGGGGAGCTGTTTTTT. This codes for CASSPSGTDTGELFF. The chain joins TRBV7-8 to TRBJ2-2; 7 bases fit TRBD1. The V gene end was trimmed by 5 bases and the J gene end by 3 bases; junction bases not matched to a gene: 6. Looked up from germline, CDR1 is SGHVS and CDR2 is FQNEAQ. The CDR3 is 15 residues long.

This clonotype has ten or more counts. This chain links TRBV6-5 with TRBJ2-1; 7 bases agree with TRBD2. J gave up 4 bases and V 11 bases, and 11 bases lay outside the gene matches. Germline values: CDR1 MNHEY, CDR2 SVGAGI. The CDR3 is 14 residues long. This CDR3 reads CAVTRTGGYNEQFF. CDR3 DNA sequence: TGTGCCGTCACCCGAACGGGGGGTTACAATGAGCAGTTCTTC.

The chain has TRBV12-5 and TRBJ2-5; a possible D gene is TRBD2 (6 bases). Germline CDR1 reads LGHNT; CDR2 reads FRNRAP. There are 15 residues in the CDR3. V was cut by 0 bases and J by 5 bases, with 13 bases left in between. The CDR3 sequence is CASGLVRGPGETQYF. The CDR3, as DNA: TGTGCTAGTGGTTTGGTGCGGGGCCCAGGGGAGACCCAGTACTTC.

This clonotype was counted only a few times. The gene calls are TRBV5-5 and TRBJ1-2, with 9 positions matching TRBD1. The CDR3 runs to 16 residues. Germline CDR1 SGHKS, CDR2 YYEKEE (reference sequence). The V gene end was trimmed by 4 bases and the J gene end by 4 bases; junction bases not matched to a gene: 11. The CDR3 DNA follows: TGTGCCAGCAGCCATGACAGGGGGAACAACCCCTATGGCTACACCTTC. It is translated as CASSHDRGNNPYGYTF.

The chain is built from TRBV7-3 and TRBJ2-5; TRBD1 is a possible D gene (5 bases). Germline CDR1 reads SGHTA; CDR2 reads FQGTGA. The CDR3 covers 14 residues. The V end lost 5 bases, the J end lost 1 base, and 11 bases lay between the germline ends. The CDR3 DNA follows: TGTGCCAGCAGCAAGACAGCCGTCCAAGAGACCCAGTACTTC. This translates into CASSKTAVQETQYF.

The chain employs TRBV6-1 and TRBJ1-1; D is uncertain. CDR3 size: 12 residues. Trimming left V 2 bases short and J 7 bases short, with 8 bases between. In germline, CDR1 is MNHNS, CDR2 SASEGT. CDR3 in amino acids: CASSEIGNEAFF. In nucleotides, the CDR3 is TGTGCCAGCAGTGAAATTGGGAATGAAGCTTTCTTT.

This clonotype was seen more than once but under ten times. The J gene is TRBJ2-1, the V gene TRBV12-3 or TRBV12-4; D is unclear. V lost 6 bases and J lost 9, with 12 bases in between. The CDR3 runs 12 residues. CDR3 sequence: CASRKDVGEQFF. The CDR3 DNA reads as TGTGCCAGCAGGAAGGATGTGGGTGAGCAGTTCTTC.

This clonotype was observed a handful of times. The J gene is TRBJ2-5, the V gene TRBV4-3, with a tentative D call TRBD2 (6 bases). Trimming removed 0 bases from V and 4 bases from J, with 9 bases in between. The germline CDR1 and CDR2 sequences are LGHNA and YSLEER. The CDR3 runs to 14 residues. For the CDR3, the DNA is TGCGCCAGCAGCCAAGACGGGGGTGGAGAGACCCAGTACTTC. Protein product: CASSQDGGGETQYF.

The chain recombines TRBV7-9 with TRBJ1-5; D is unclear. CDR3 length: 12 amino acids. Germline assignment: CDR1 SEHNR and CDR2 FQNEAQ (reference sequence). V gave up 5 bases and J gave up 4 bases, with 6 bases separating them. The CDR3 spells CASSETNQPQHF. The DNA for the CDR3 is TGTGCCAGCAGCGAGACGAATCAGCCCCAGCATTTT.

The chain combines TRBV12-3 or TRBV12-4 with TRBJ2-5; possibly TRBD1 for D (7 bases). This CDR3 is 16 amino acids long. Trimming pared 1 base from V and 4 bases from J, leaving 16 bases between. The CDR3 region has the DNA TGTGCCAGCAGTTTAGGGGGCTGGCAGGGGGGAGAGACCCAGTACTTC. This gives the protein CASSLGGWQGGETQYF.

J is TRBJ1-2 and V is TRBV6-6; no clear D. Trimming removed 2 bases from V and 2 bases from J, with 21 bases in between. Looked up from germline, CDR1 is MNHNY and CDR2 is SVGAGI (reference sequence). The CDR3 loop spans 18 amino acids. The CDR3 DNA is TGTGCCAGCAGTTACCCGAAGCGTATACTCGACCGGAACTATGGCTACACCTTC. It yields the protein CASSYPKRILDRNYGYTF.

The chain employs TRBV28 and TRBJ2-1; no definite D call. The CDR3 extends over 16 amino acids. Trimming took 4 bases from V and 11 from J, leaving 24 bases between them. Germline CDR1 reads MDHEN; CDR2 reads SYDVKM. CDR3 DNA: TGTGCCAGCAGTTCGGCGGTCAAAACTCCTCCTTTGAAGCAGTTCTTC. Its protein product is CASSSAVKTPPLKQFF.

The gene calls are TRBV7-9 and TRBJ1-5, with D unclear. Per germline, CDR1 SEHNR and CDR2 FQNEAQ (reference sequence). V was cut by 4 bases and J by 2 bases, with 9 bases left in between. CDR3 length equals 14 residues. CDR3 residues: CASSSASGNQPQHF. The CDR3 bases are TGTGCCAGCAGCTCCGCGTCGGGCAATCAGCCCCAGCATTTT.

The chain has TRBV12-3 or TRBV12-4 and TRBJ2-2; 9 nucleotides agree with TRBD1. This CDR3 region has 16 residues. V shed 6 bases, J shed 4 bases, and the junction held 9 bases outside the gene matches. The CDR3 loop reads CASRPPGQGLTGELFF. The CDR3 nucleotides read TGTGCCAGCAGACCCCCGGGACAGGGCCTCACCGGGGAGCTGTTTTTT.

The V call is TRBV7-9, the J call TRBJ2-7, with D tentatively TRBD2 (6 bases). Trimming took 0 bases from V and 10 from J, leaving 7 bases between them. CDR3 length: 11 amino acids. The germline gives CDR1 SEHNR, CDR2 FQNEAQ (reference sequence). The CDR3 coding sequence is TGTGCCAGCAGCTTAGCCGGGAGACAGTACGTC. This translates into CASSLAGRQYV.

This sequence joins TRBV28 and TRBJ2-6; 7 bases fit TRBD1. CDR3 length equals 15 residues. Per germline, CDR1 MDHEN and CDR2 SYDVKM. The ends lost 5 bases at V and 8 bases at J; junction bases unmatched: 9. The CDR3 spells CASSVTRQGSNVLTF. The CDR3 DNA reads TGTGCCAGCAGTGTCACTAGACAGGGCTCCAACGTCCTGACTTTC.

The chain uses TRBV4-2 and TRBJ2-3; D call uncertain. The length of the CDR3 is 15 residues. V dropped 1 base and J dropped 1 base, with 9 bases sitting between them. Germline V lookup: CDR1 LGHNA, CDR2 YNFKEQ. Written as DNA, the CDR3 is TGTGCCAGCAGCCAAGCCCTGGCGGGCACAGATACGCAGTATTTT. Translation: CASSQALAGTDTQYF.

This clonotype came up a few times. The chain employs TRBV4-3 and TRBJ2-7; perhaps TRBD2 as D (6 bases). The germline V gene has CDR1 LGHNA and CDR2 YSLEER. This CDR3 has 20 residues. V gave up 0 bases and J gave up 0 bases, with 24 bases separating them. The CDR3 region has the DNA TGCGCCAGCAGCCAAGAACCCGGGGGTTTTAGTGCAGGGCACTCCTACGAGCAGTACTTC. As protein: CASSQEPGGFSAGHSYEQYF.